The TCR beta chain described here comes from a study of blood T cell repertoires in COVID-19. Study at large: The origin of the acute and convalescent COVID-19 samples was the United States, Italy and Spain. T cells, B-cell-depleted T cells, or PBMCs provided the cDNA or gDNA that served as material.

Germline CDR1 is SGHRS and CDR2 is YFSETQ. This CDR3 is built from 16 residues. Trimming left V 1 base short and J 2 bases short, with 16 bases between. Source study methods: Reference gene primer amplification gave estimated nucleated cell counts. Assay: immunoSEQ multiplex PCR; the TCRdb copy retains only in-frame clones and omits some. V and J calls and clone size are copied from that table; D and trimming were computed from the DNA. The sample includes under 300,000 clones, more than 70% of them seen just once. The receptor's source is a man older than 75 with acute or convalescent COVID-19. This chain connects TRBV5-1 to TRBJ2-7; possibly TRBD2 for D (6 bases). What was sequenced was peripheral blood. CDR3 bases: TGCGCCAGCAGCTTGACCACCGGGACTGGTACCTACGAGCAGTACTTC. Its protein is CASSLTTGTGTYEQYF.